This T cell receptor beta chain was identified in a study of low-dose radiotherapy and immunotherapy resistance in tumors. As for the study in general: The patients were given nivolumab 240 mg every two weeks and ipilimumab 1 mg/kg every six weeks, through an intravenous route. Cyclophosphamide was given intravenously at 200 mg/m2 every two weeks, and each dose came one day before radiation and immunotherapy.

First-strand cDNA relied on TRAV- and TRBV-specific primers spanning alpha and beta chains. Amplification, which lasted 20 to 25 PCR cycles, used a constant-region primer and V-primer adapter to amplify TCRs. Each CDR3 protein gets one entry after TCRdb re-called the reads with MiXCR. The table lists tens of thousands of distinct CDR3 sequences, around 29% of them singletons. CDR3 length: 16 residues. Trimming removed 5 bases from V and 8 bases from J, with 19 bases in between. Germline-derived CDR1 and CDR2 are PRHDT and FYEKMQ (reference sequence). Specified time point: before trial treatment. The donors' treatment consisted of nivolumab, ipilimumab, aspirin, low-dose cyclophosphamide and low-dose radiotherapy. This clonotype was detected ten times or more.

Source: PBMCs, taken before treatment. The origin of this receptor is a female donor with ovarian cancer. The chain carries TRBV13 and TRBJ1-6, with D maybe TRBD1 (5 bases). Written as DNA, the CDR3 is TGTGCCAGCAGCACATCCGGGCGGGGCAGAGATTCACCCCTCCACTTT. It translates to CASSTSGRGRDSPLHF.